This T cell receptor (beta chain) derives from a study of beta chain features in type 1 diabetes. With regard to this clone: The antigen remains unidentified.

As every portion of the isolated RNA was reverse transcribed, the sequencing read expressed TCRB transcripts. It was found that naive, central memory and regulatory T cell samples averaged about 3.4 million reads. Repertoires were generated with immunoSEQ multiplex PCR, while TCRdb's copy carries only in-frame clones and drops some. The sample includes around 340,000 clones, less than 9.5% seen only once; the top ten take 0.44%. Regarding the study as a whole: Within the patient group, naive, central memory and Treg TCRB repertoires appeared more similar to each other than within healthy donors.

CD4+ cells of the naive, central memory, regulatory and stem cell-like memory types were sorted via CD45RO/CCR7/CD25/CD127/CD95/CD27. Trimming removed 5 bases from V and 9 bases from J, with 17 bases in between. CDR3 length: 15 amino acids. CDR1 is LNHDA, CDR2 SQIVND, per germline (reference sequence). The chain combines TRBV19 with TRBJ2-6; possible D gene TRBD1, 6 bases. Sequenced input: central memory CD4+ T cells from blood. This TCR derives from a woman younger than 30 in good health. CDR3 sequence reads: CASSQGGQLINVLTF. The CDR3 bases are TGTGCCAGTAGTCAAGGGGGACAACTGATCAACGTCCTGACTTTC.